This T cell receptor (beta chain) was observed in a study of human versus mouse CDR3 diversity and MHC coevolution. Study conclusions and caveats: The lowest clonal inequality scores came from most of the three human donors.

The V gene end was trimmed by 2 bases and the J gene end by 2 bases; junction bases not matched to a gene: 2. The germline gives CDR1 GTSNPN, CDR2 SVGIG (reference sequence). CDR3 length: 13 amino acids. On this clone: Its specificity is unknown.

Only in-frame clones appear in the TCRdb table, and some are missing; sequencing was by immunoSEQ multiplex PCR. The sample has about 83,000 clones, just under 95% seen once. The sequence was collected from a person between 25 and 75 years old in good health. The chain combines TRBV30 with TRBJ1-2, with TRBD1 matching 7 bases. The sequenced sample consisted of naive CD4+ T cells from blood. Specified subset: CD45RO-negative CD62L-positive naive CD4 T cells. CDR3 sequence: CAWSRDSNYGYTF. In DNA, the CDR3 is TGTGCCTGGAGTAGGGACAGCAACTATGGCTACACCTTC.